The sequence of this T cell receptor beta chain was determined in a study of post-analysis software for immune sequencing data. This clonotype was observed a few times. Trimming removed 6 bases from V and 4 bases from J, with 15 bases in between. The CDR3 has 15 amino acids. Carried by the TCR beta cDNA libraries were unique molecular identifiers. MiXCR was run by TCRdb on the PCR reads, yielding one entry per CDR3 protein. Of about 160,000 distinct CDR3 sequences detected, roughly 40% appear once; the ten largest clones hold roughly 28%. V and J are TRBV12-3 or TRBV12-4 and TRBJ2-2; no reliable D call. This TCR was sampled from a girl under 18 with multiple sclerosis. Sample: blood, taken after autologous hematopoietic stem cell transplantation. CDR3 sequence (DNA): TGTGCCAGCAGCCCCGTAGAGGCCGCCACCGGGGAGCTGTTTTTT. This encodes CASSPVEAATGELFF.